The 19 T cell receptor beta chains in this list originate from one sample, sequenced in a study of response to subunit inactivated influenza vaccine (dated by TCRdb to the late 2010s). Library prep was done by RT-PCR. The run used an Illumina HiSeq 2500. TCRdb passed the public sequencing reads through fastp at Q25 and MiXCR, retaining productive beta sequences. Records with the same CDR3 protein are collapsed into one entry carrying the most frequent genes and DNA. Here the sample has 280,000 or so distinct CDR3 sequences; about a fifth occur a single time. The leading ten clones occupy roughly 10% of the sample. This sample comprised PBMCs from blood, obtained 21 months after vaccination. The receptors originated from a man in his fifties or sixties who received an inactivated influenza vaccine. Donor details come from another sample of the same person, matched by shared clones.

This clonotype was recorded at least ten times. The V and J genes are TRBV7-2 and TRBJ1-6, with D possibly matching TRBD1 (6 bases). Germline loops: CDR1 SGHTA, CDR2 FQGNSA. The V end lost 1 base, the J end lost 9 bases, and 13 bases lay between the germline ends. This CDR3 has 15 residues. This CDR3 reads CASSLGQVVGSPLHF. The DNA of the CDR3 is TGTGCCAGCAGCTTAGGACAGGTGGTAGGTTCACCCCTCCACTTT.

This chain uses TRBV5-6 with TRBJ2-2; TRBD2 agrees at 15 bases. The germline V gene encodes CDR1 SGHDT and CDR2 YYEEEE. Unmatched junction bases numbered 4, after V lost 4 bases and J lost 0 bases. The CDR3 runs to 18 residues. The CDR3 is CASSPGLAGGTNTGELFF. Here the CDR3 DNA reads TGTGCCAGCAGCCCAGGACTAGCGGGGGGGACGAACACCGGGGAGCTGTTTTTT.

J is TRBJ2-6 and V is TRBV11-3; the match to TRBD1 covers 7 bases. Germline CDR1 and CDR2: SGHNT and YENEEA. This CDR3 comprises 16 residues. The V segment lost 5 bases and the J segment 9 bases; nucleotides outside the gene matches: 13. The CDR3 is CASSPGGVPGGNVLTF. For the CDR3, the DNA is TGTGCCAGCAGCCCAGGGGGTGTACCGGGTGGCAACGTCCTGACTTTC.

This clonotype was picked up many times. The J gene is TRBJ1-4, the V gene TRBV4-3; 10 positions agree with TRBD1. The ends lost 2 bases at V and 5 bases at J; junction bases unmatched: 11. The V gene's germline CDR1 is LGHNA and CDR2 YSLEER. The CDR3 runs 18 residues. The CDR3 loop is CASSQTPGWTGGNEKLFF. The CDR3 DNA reads TGCGCCAGCAGCCAAACGCCTGGGTGGACAGGGGGAAATGAAAAACTGTTTTTT.

The chain links TRBV7-9 to TRBJ1-2, with D hard to call. CDR3 size: 13 residues. The V end was cut by 9 bases, the J end by 1 base, with 12 bases between. CDR1 and CDR2 from the germline V gene are SEHNR and FQNEAQ (reference sequence). CDR3 sequence: CASSPTFNYGYTF. The CDR3 DNA sequence: TGTGCCAGTAGCCCTACGTTTAACTATGGCTACACCTTC. Full variable domain (remainder filled in from reference TRBV7-9 and TRBJ1-2): DTGVSQNPRHKITKRGQNVTFRCDPISEHNRLYWYRQTLGQGPEFLTYFQNEAQLEKSRLLSDRFSAERPKGSFSTLEIQRTEQGDSAMYLCASSPTFNYGYTFGSGTRLTVV.

The rearrangement joins TRBV25-1 to TRBJ1-3, with D hard to call. The CDR3 has 15 amino acids. CDR1 and CDR2 from the germline V gene are MGHDK and SYGVNS. Trimming removed 1 base from V and 3 bases from J, with 10 bases in between. CDR3 sequence reads: CASSESRTVGNTIYF. The CDR3 DNA is TGTGCCAGCAGTGAATCCCGGACTGTTGGAAACACCATATATTTT.

The rearrangement links TRBV3-1 to TRBJ1-1; D unresolved. Per the germline V gene, CDR1 is LGHDT and CDR2 is YNNKEL (reference sequence). The CDR3 has 14 residues. The V gene lost 0 bases and the J gene lost 4 bases, with 9 bases spanning the gap. CDR3 bases: TGTGCCAGCAGCCAAGATCTTTGGGGCACTGAAGCTTTCTTT. Translation: CASSQDLWGTEAFF.

The chain recombines TRBV2 with TRBJ1-5; 8 nucleotides agree with TRBD1. The CDR3 is 17 amino acids. The J segment lost 4 bases and the V segment lost 2 bases, leaving 10 bases of the junction unmatched. The V gene's germline CDR1 is SNHLY and CDR2 FYNNEI. For the CDR3, the DNA is TGTGCCAGCAGTGAACCTGGACAGGGAAAGGATAATCAGCCCCAGCATTTT. Translating gives CASSEPGQGKDNQPQHF.

This chain uses TRBV18 with TRBJ1-2; no firm D call. Trimming took 0 bases from V and 3 from J, leaving 17 bases between them. This CDR3 contains 17 residues. CDR1 and CDR2 from the germline V gene are KGHSH and LQKENI. The DNA of the CDR3 is TGTGCCAGCTCACCACCAAATCGAAGGGAGGCCGACTATGGCTACACCTTC. Amino acids: CASSPPNRREADYGYTF.

There are a few counts of this clonotype. V and J are TRBV12-3 or TRBV12-4 and TRBJ1-2; D perhaps matches TRBD1 (6 bases). This CDR3 has 15 residues. Deletions cut 6 bases from V and 0 bases from J, with 14 bases between. CDR3 sequence: CASRAGAIANYGYTF. CDR3 nucleotides: TGTGCCAGCAGGGCAGGGGCCATAGCTAACTATGGCTACACCTTC.

This rearrangement joins TRBV2 to TRBJ2-3; D is undetermined. The CDR3 consists of 11 residues. Germline CDR1 reads SNHLY; CDR2 reads FYNNEI. The V end was cut by 8 bases, the J end by 10 bases, with 13 bases between. CDR3 coding DNA: TGTGCCAGCGAAGAGGCTAGGGCGCAGTATTTT. Translated, it gives CASEEARAQYF.

V usage is TRBV28 and J usage is TRBJ2-7; maybe TRBD1 (5 bases). The CDR3 covers 15 residues. Trimming removed 5 bases at V and 3 bases at J, with 17 bases between. Germline V gene sequence: CDR1 MDHEN, CDR2 SYDVKM. The CDR3 coding sequence is TGTGCCAGCAGTCCCCTGCTCACAGGCGACTACGAGCAGTACTTC. Protein product: CASSPLLTGDYEQYF.

The chain recombines TRBV5-1 with TRBJ1-1; unclear D gene. Trimming shortened V by 4 bases and J by 1 base, and 8 bases separated the two germline ends. Germline values: CDR1 SGHRS, CDR2 YFSETQ. The CDR3 consists of 13 residues. The CDR3 DNA sequence: TGCGCCAGCAGCCTGACATCGAACACTGAAGCTTTCTTT. This gives the protein CASSLTSNTEAFF.

This clonotype has only a few counts. The chain is built from TRBV6-5 and TRBJ1-1; unclear D gene. Germline V gene data show CDR1 as MNHEY and CDR2 as SVGAGI. The ends were cut back, 0 bases at V and 7 bases at J, with 9 bases in the middle. CDR3 length: 13 residues. CDR3 nucleotides: TGTGCCAGCAGTTACTCGATGGCAAGTGAAGCTTTCTTT. Translated, it gives CASSYSMASEAFF.

The chain combines TRBV6-5 with TRBJ1-2; 9 nucleotides match TRBD1. Germline CDR1 MNHEY, CDR2 SVGAGI. The CDR3 is 15 amino acids. Trimming took 3 bases from V and 4 from J; bases not matched to a gene: 6. CDR3 DNA: TGTGCCAGCAGTTATGGGACAGGGCGCCTCTATGGCTACACCTTC. It is translated as CASSYGTGRLYGYTF.

In this sample, this clonotype turned up a few times. This chain links TRBV7-2 with TRBJ2-3; D gene ambiguous. V gave up 2 bases and J gave up 5 bases, with 5 bases separating them. The CDR3 consists of 12 residues. Per the germline V gene, CDR1 is SGHTA and CDR2 is FQGNSA. The CDR3 loop is CASSLQLDTQYF. The CDR3 DNA reads TGTGCCAGCAGCTTACAGTTAGATACGCAGTATTTT.

The gene calls are TRBV10-3 and TRBJ1-1, with D possibly TRBD1 on 6 matching bases. Trimming removed 10 bases at V and 4 bases at J, with 22 bases between. CDR1 ENHRY and CDR2 SYGVKD come from the germline V gene. The CDR3 consists of 15 residues. The CDR3 sequence: CATWIPGGQGTEAFF. Written as DNA, the CDR3 is TGTGCCACCTGGATACCGGGGGGGCAGGGCACTGAAGCTTTCTTT.

CDR3 sequence reads: CASSLTAGPQETQYF. Written as DNA, the CDR3 is TGCGCCAGCAGCTTAACGGCAGGGCCCCAAGAGACCCAGTACTTC. The chain has TRBV5-1 and TRBJ2-5, with D maybe TRBD1 (5 bases). Germline V lookup: CDR1 SGHRS, CDR2 YFSETQ. The CDR3 runs 15 residues. With 2 bases removed from V and 1 base from J, the gap between germline ends came to 12 bases.

A few counts support this clonotype. DNA of the CDR3: TGTGCCATCAGTGCGACAGGGGACCTCTCCTACGAGCAGTACTTC. Its translation is CAISATGDLSYEQYF. This chain joins TRBV10-3 and TRBJ2-7; 8 nucleotides agree with TRBD1. CDR3 length: 15 residues. Germline assignment: CDR1 ENHRY and CDR2 SYGVKD. V gave up 4 bases and J gave up 0 bases; unmatched junction bases: 5.